The 25 T cell receptor beta chains below all came from one sample that was sequenced in a study of patients and donors after allogeneic stem cell transplantation. TCRdb reanalysed the RT-PCR reads using MiXCR and keeps one entry per CDR3 protein. The table shows about a million distinct CDR3 sequences, with 18% occurring only once. Sequenced material: blood, either unsorted or a sorted T cell fraction (not recorded which). The source is a human donor who was either an allogeneic HSCT recipient or a stem cell or donor lymphocyte infusion donor (not recorded which). It is not recorded whose cells these are; they may come from a transplant donor.

The table lists this clonotype with a few counts. The chain employs TRBV12-3 or TRBV12-4 and TRBJ2-7, with D perhaps matching TRBD2 (6 bases). CDR3 size: 14 residues. The V gene lost 4 bases and the J gene lost 4 bases, with 14 bases spanning the gap. In DNA, the CDR3 is TGTGCCAGCAGTTCAAGACTAGGCGCGTACGAGCAGTACTTC. The encoded protein is CASSSRLGAYEQYF.

This rearrangement joins TRBV12-3 or TRBV12-4 to TRBJ1-1; TRBD1 matches 8 bases. Trimming removed 6 bases from V and 3 bases from J; junction bases left unmatched: 6. The CDR3 sequence is 14 residues long. CDR3 nucleotide sequence: TGTGCCAGCAGCCCGGACAGGGTGTACACTGAAGCTTTCTTT. It encodes CASSPDRVYTEAFF.

The DNA for the CDR3 is TGTGCCAGCAGCCGGCGGAGGGGGGGGCTGGAGACCCAGTACTTC. Amino acid sequence: CASSRRRGGLETQYF. The chain recombines TRBV27 with TRBJ2-5; a weak D match, TRBD2 (7 bases). V dropped 6 bases and J dropped 5 bases, with 19 bases sitting between them. The germline gives CDR1 MNHEY, CDR2 SMNVEV (reference sequence). The CDR3 is 15 amino acids.

V and J are TRBV6-2 or TRBV6-3 and TRBJ1-3; unclear D gene. CDR3 length: 15 residues. Trimming stripped 7 bases from V and 3 bases from J, with 16 bases between. Germline CDR1 reads MNHEY; CDR2 reads SVGEGT. The CDR3 is CASNRATSFGNTIYF. The CDR3, as DNA: TGTGCCAGCAACCGAGCCACATCGTTTGGAAACACCATATATTTT.

The chain combines TRBV29-1 with TRBJ2-2; possibly TRBD2 for D (5 bases). Trimming cost V 7 bases and J 4 bases, with 16 bases left between them. Germline lookup yields CDR1 SQVTM and CDR2 ANQGSEA. This CDR3 is built from 14 residues. As DNA, the CDR3 is TGCAGCGCGGCGAGCCAACGGGGCACCGGGGAGCTGTTTTTT. Residues: CSAASQRGTGELFF.

This chain links TRBV6-5 with TRBJ1-1; 7 positions match TRBD1. Looked up from germline, CDR1 is MNHEY and CDR2 is SVGAGI. J gave up 4 bases and V 4 bases, and 6 bases lay outside the gene matches. CDR3 length: 14 residues. The CDR3 DNA reads as TGTGCCAGCAGTTCGACAGGGTTTGGCACTGAAGCTTTCTTT. Protein product: CASSSTGFGTEAFF.

The CDR3 sequence: CASSLDGGASYEQYF. CDR3 DNA: TGCGCCAGCAGCTTGGATGGGGGAGCCTCCTACGAGCAGTACTTC. The V call is TRBV5-1, the J call TRBJ2-7, with D perhaps being TRBD1 or TRBD2 (5 bases each). CDR1 and CDR2 from the germline V gene are SGHRS and YFSETQ. The germline V and J ends were trimmed by 0 bases and 0 bases, with 10 bases remaining between them. The CDR3 extends over 15 amino acids.

V and J are TRBV12-3 or TRBV12-4 and TRBJ2-2, with 10 bases lining up with TRBD2. After removal of 5 bases from V and 4 bases from J, the junction contained 10 bases not matched to a gene. The CDR3 is 17 residues long. CDR3 loop: CASSLMRTSGFTGELFF. The CDR3 DNA reads as TGTGCCAGCAGTCTAATGAGGACTAGCGGTTTCACCGGGGAGCTGTTTTTT.

Concerning this clonotype: The junction does not match germline at one end; this may be a read error. V is TRBV7-2 and J is TRBJ2-7; possibly TRBD1 or TRBD2 for D (5 bases each). The V gene's germline CDR1 is SGHTA and CDR2 FQGNSA. This CDR3 spans 13 amino acids. The chain's CDR3 is CASSLEVGRLQLF. The CDR3 coding sequence is TGTGCCAGCAGCTTAGAAGTGGGACGGCTTCAACTCTTC.

This clonotype was seen repeatedly, ten times or more. The chain uses TRBV28 and TRBJ1-1; D is possibly TRBD1 (5 bases). CDR1 and CDR2 (germline): MDHEN, SYDVKM. The CDR3 loop spans 13 amino acids. V gave up 6 bases and J gave up 6 bases, with 14 bases separating them. The CDR3 coding sequence is TGTGCCAGCAGGGTCGGGGGTAGGGCTGAAGCTTTCTTT. It specifies CASRVGGRAEAFF.

This clonotype was detected a few times. The chain carries TRBV20-1 and TRBJ1-2; unclear D gene. Germline CDR1 DFQATT, CDR2 SNEGSKA (reference sequence). The CDR3 totals 13 residues. V was trimmed by 0 bases and J by 5 bases, leaving 10 bases between them. The CDR3 reads CSARETRTYGYTF. Written as DNA, the CDR3 is TGCAGTGCTAGAGAGACCCGGACGTATGGCTACACCTTC.

This chain links TRBV7-2 with TRBJ2-7, with D perhaps matching TRBD1 (5 bases). The CDR3 runs 15 residues. Between the trimmed V and J ends, which lost 4 bases and 2 bases, there was a span of 15 bases. Germline lookup yields CDR1 SGHTA and CDR2 FQGNSA. CDR3 bases: TGTGCCAGCAGCTCCAGGGAAGAAACCACCTACGAGCAGTACTTC. Its protein product is CASSSREETTYEQYF.

The chain couples TRBV24-1 to TRBJ2-5, with D maybe TRBD2 (6 bases). Trimming shortened V by 7 bases and J by 4 bases, and 12 bases separated the two germline ends. The CDR3 spans 13 residues. From germline, CDR1 is KGHDR and CDR2 SFDVKD. The CDR3 protein is CATSAGLPETQYF. In DNA form, the CDR3 reads TGTGCCACCAGCGCGGGACTCCCAGAGACCCAGTACTTC.

The chain combines TRBV4-2 with TRBJ1-1; D remains unclear. Trimming stripped 0 bases from V and 4 bases from J, with 18 bases between. Germline V CDR1 and CDR2: LGHNA, YNFKEQ. There are 17 residues in the CDR3. For the CDR3, the DNA is TGTGCCAGCAGCCAAGATGTAAAGCCCCAGGAGGCCACTGAAGCTTTCTTT. As protein: CASSQDVKPQEATEAFF.

This clonotype was picked up a small number of times. This chain links TRBV6-1 with TRBJ2-7; 9 nucleotides match TRBD1. CDR3 length equals 13 residues. V was clipped by 2 bases and J by 6 bases; unmatched bases: 2. Germline CDR1 MNHNS, CDR2 SASEGT. CDR3 DNA sequence: TGTGCCAGCAGTGAACAGACAGGGGGCGAGCAGTACTTC. Amino acid sequence: CASSEQTGGEQYF.

The chain has TRBV12-3 or TRBV12-4 and TRBJ1-2, with TRBD1 matching over 7 bases. The CDR3 has 15 residues. V gave up 3 bases and J gave up 8 bases; unmatched junction bases: 12. CDR3 DNA: TGTGCCAGCAGTTTTGCGGCGGGAGGGGGCGGAGGCTACACCTTC. Translating gives CASSFAAGGGGGYTF.

V and J are TRBV20-1 and TRBJ2-7, with TRBD1 identical over 7 bases. The CDR3 is 19 amino acids. Germline V gene data show CDR1 as DFQATT and CDR2 as SNEGSKA (reference sequence). J was trimmed by 1 base and V by 2 bases; bases with no gene match: 20. CDR3 residues: CSARHSPDRASVVSYEQYF. In nucleotides, the CDR3 is TGCAGTGCTAGACACAGCCCCGACAGGGCCTCGGTAGTATCCTACGAGCAGTACTTC.

The table lists this clonotype with many counts. The chain has TRBV25-1 and TRBJ2-1, with TRBD2 identical over 14 bases. Germline V lookup: CDR1 MGHDK, CDR2 SYGVNS. Trimming removed 8 bases from V and 4 bases from J; junction bases left unmatched: 4. The CDR3 sequence is 15 residues long. The CDR3 DNA reads as TGTGCCAGCGGGGGACTAGCGGGGGTGTACAATGAGCAGTTCTTC. It yields the protein CASGGLAGVYNEQFF. Combining the CDR3 with reference TRBV25-1 and TRBJ2-1 gives the whole variable domain EADIYQTPRYLVIGTGKKITLECSQTMGHDKMYWYQQDPGMELHLIHYSYGVNSTEKGDLSSESTVSRIRTEHFPLTLESARPSHTSQYLCASGGLAGVYNEQFFGPGTRLTVL.

V and J are TRBV6-1 and TRBJ2-5; D is possibly TRBD2 (6 bases). Per germline, CDR1 MNHNS and CDR2 SASEGT. CDR3 length: 15 residues. The V end lost 6 bases, the J end lost 3 bases, and 17 bases lay between the germline ends. The CDR3 DNA reads as TGTGCCAGCAGGTCTAGCGTGAGGGCCGAAGAGACCCAGTACTTC. Its protein is CASRSSVRAEETQYF.

The V call is TRBV6-1, the J call TRBJ1-1; D remains ambiguous. V lost 6 bases and J 8 bases, leaving 16 bases between the germline ends. The germline V gene has CDR1 MNHNS and CDR2 SASEGT. The CDR3 contains 13 residues. The CDR3 DNA sequence: TGTGCCAGCAGCCATGATTCGCCCCCCGAAGCTTTCTTT. As protein: CASSHDSPPEAFF.

This clonotype was picked up a small number of times. The CDR3 nucleotides are TGTGCCACCAAGACGTTGGGGGAACGGAACACTGAAGCTTTCTTT. This codes for CATKTLGERNTEAFF. The V call is TRBV11-2, the J call TRBJ1-1; D possibly corresponds to TRBD1 (5 bases). V lost 10 bases to trimming and J lost 1 base, with 19 bases between them. Per the germline V gene, CDR1 is SGHAT and CDR2 is FQNNGV. This CDR3 spans 15 amino acids. Full variable domain (outside the CDR3, taken from reference TRBV11-2 and TRBJ1-1): EAGVAQSPRYKIIEKRQSVAFWCNPISGHATLYWYQQILGQGPKLLIQFQNNGVVDDSQLPKDRFSAERLKGVDSTLKIQPAKLEDSAVYLCATKTLGERNTEAFFGQGTRLTVV.

This clonotype was observed at least ten times. The J gene is TRBJ2-7, the V gene TRBV5-1; tentatively, D is TRBD1 (5 bases). Germline loops: CDR1 SGHRS, CDR2 YFSETQ. Trimming removed 2 bases from V and 3 bases from J, with 18 bases in between. The length of the CDR3 is 16 residues. DNA of the CDR3: TGCGCCAGCAGCTTAGATATGGCAGACAGATTCTACGAGCAGTACTTC. The encoded protein is CASSLDMADRFYEQYF. Together with reference TRBV5-1 and TRBJ2-7, the CDR3 gives the full variable domain: KAGVTQTPRYLIKTRGQQVTLSCSPISGHRSVSWYQQTPGQGLQFLFEYFSETQRNKGNFPGRFSGRQFSNSRSEMNVSTLELGDSALYLCASSLDMADRFYEQYFGPGTRLTVT.

The chain is built from TRBV10-3 and TRBJ2-5; TRBD2 matches at 7 bases. Germline CDR1 reads ENHRY; CDR2 reads SYGVKD. This CDR3 comprises 13 residues. V was clipped by 6 bases and J by 5 bases; unmatched bases: 6. The CDR3 nucleotides are TGTGCCATCAGGGGGGGGTCGCGTGAGACCCAGTACTTC. The encoded protein is CAIRGGSRETQYF.

There are a few counts of this clonotype. The chain has TRBV12-3 or TRBV12-4 and TRBJ2-1, with D maybe TRBD2 (6 bases). The CDR3 is 17 amino acids. V was trimmed by 6 bases and J by 6 bases, leaving 24 bases between them. Here the CDR3 reads CASRGGVGTPKGNEQFF. CDR3 DNA: TGTGCCAGCAGGGGGGGAGTTGGGACGCCTAAGGGCAATGAGCAGTTCTTC.

The chain joins TRBV12-3 or TRBV12-4 to TRBJ2-5; 7 bases fit TRBD2. The CDR3 runs to 13 residues. V gave up 6 bases and J gave up 5 bases; unmatched junction bases: 6. The CDR3 spells CASRATSLETQYF. CDR3 DNA: TGTGCCAGCAGGGCGACTAGCTTGGAGACCCAGTACTTC.